This TCR beta chain emerged from a study of blood T cell repertoires in COVID-19. The wider study: The United States, Italy and Spain provided the acute and convalescent COVID-19 samples.

The junction had 13 bases not matched to a gene; V was cut back by 5 bases and J by 4 bases. From germline, CDR1 is PRHDT and CDR2 FYEKMQ (reference sequence). This CDR3 region has 17 residues. The authors' processing: Reference gene primer amplification in the assay estimated nucleated cell counts. Profiling relied on immunoSEQ multiplex PCR, and the TCRdb table lists in-frame clones only, not all of them. V, J and clone size are taken as reported in that table, and D and trimming were inferred from the DNA itself. The sample records about 150,000 clones, roughly 83% being singletons. The recovered donors of Cohort 3 showed two negative PCRs, clearance, or symptom resolution.

Sequencing was done on a sample of PBMCs or T cells enriched from blood (not recorded which). The chain couples TRBV13 to TRBJ1-2; 10 positions match TRBD1. This clonotype was sampled from a man over 45 who had recovered from COVID-19. CDR3 protein: CASSQGTGVPRAYGYTF. In DNA, the CDR3 is TGTGCCAGCAGCCAGGGGACAGGGGTCCCCCGGGCCTATGGCTACACCTTC.